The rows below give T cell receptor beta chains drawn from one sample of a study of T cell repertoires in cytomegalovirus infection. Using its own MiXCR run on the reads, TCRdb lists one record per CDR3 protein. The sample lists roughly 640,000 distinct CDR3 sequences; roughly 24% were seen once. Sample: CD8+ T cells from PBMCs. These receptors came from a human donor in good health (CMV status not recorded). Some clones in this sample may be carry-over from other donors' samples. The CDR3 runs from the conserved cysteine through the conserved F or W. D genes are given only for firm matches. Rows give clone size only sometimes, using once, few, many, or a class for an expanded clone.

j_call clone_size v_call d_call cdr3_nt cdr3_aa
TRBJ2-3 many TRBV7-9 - TGTGCCACCCAGACAGGACCTTCTAGCACAGATACGCAGTATTTT CATQTGPSSTDTQYF
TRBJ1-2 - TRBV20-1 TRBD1 TGCAGTGCTAGAGGGACAGGAGATAACTATGGCTACACCTTC CSARGTGDNYGYTF
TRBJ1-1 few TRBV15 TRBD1 TGTGCCACCAGCAGAGATGACAGGGTTGGCACTGAAGCTTTCTTT CATSRDDRVGTEAFF
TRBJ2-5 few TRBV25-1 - TGTGCCAGCAGTGGCCCACGATGGACCCAGTACTTC CASSGPRWTQYF
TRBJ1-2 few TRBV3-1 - TGTGCCAGCAGCCAAGACCCGACGGGGATCCCCTTAGGCTACACCTTC CASSQDPTGIPLGYTF
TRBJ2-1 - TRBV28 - TGTGCCAGCAGCTACAGGGTACCCCGCTCCTACAATGAGCAGTTCTTC CASSYRVPRSYNEQFF
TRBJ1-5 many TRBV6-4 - TGTGCCAGCAGTGACCTACACGTCGGCAGGGCCCAGCATTTT CASSDLHVGRAQHF
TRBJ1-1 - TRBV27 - TGTGCCAGCTCCCCCCCTGGGGTGACTACTTTCTTT CASSPPGVTTFF
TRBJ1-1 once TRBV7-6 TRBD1 TGTGCCAGCAGCTCAGGGGTCACAGGGGGCACTGAAGCTTCCTTT CASSSGVTGGTEASF
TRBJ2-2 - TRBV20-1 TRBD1 TGCAGTGCCCCCGGGACAGGGACGAACACCGGGGAGCTGTTTTTT CSAPGTGTNTGELFF